The clone carrying this T cell receptor beta chain was detected once. This sample is part of a study of cytomegalovirus exposure and HLA in healthy donors. The overall study: The same platform was used for the 130 or so validation repertoires as for the approximately 730 first-cohort repertoires, as reported in a later analysis.

TCRdb's copy holds only in-frame clones and misses some; the assay was immunoSEQ multiplex PCR. The top ten hold about 0.36% of the sample, which has around 250,000 clones, roughly 90% seen once. What was sequenced was PBMCs. The sequence was obtained from a woman between 18 and 29 years old in good health and CMV-seronegative.

The CDR3 DNA is TGCGCCAGCAGCTTAGGGAGACCCAACTATGGCTACACCTTC. This sequence encodes CASSLGRPNYGYTF. This chain joins TRBV5-1 and TRBJ1-2; D is undetermined. Trimming left V 2 bases short and J 2 bases short, with 10 bases between. The germline V gene has CDR1 SGHRS and CDR2 YFSETQ. The CDR3 loop spans 14 amino acids.